The rows below give T cell receptor beta chains drawn from one sample of a study of cytomegalovirus exposure and HLA in healthy donors. Libraries were prepared by immunoSEQ multiplex PCR; TCRdb keeps only in-frame clonotypes and omits some of them. The record lists 150,000 or so clones, of which the ten most abundant hold 2% to 2.5%. The sequenced sample was PBMCs. Source of these receptors: a woman aged 18-35 years in good health and CMV-seronegative. Both conserved end residues are part of each CDR3. D genes are given only for firm matches.

J: TRBJ2-3; V: TRBV18; D: NA; DNA: TGTGCCACCTCGACAGGACGTGGTCTTGATACGCAGTATTTT; CDR3: CATSTGRGLDTQYF
J: TRBJ1-5; V: TRBV2; D: NA; DNA: TGTGCCAGCAGTGGACAGGTGGGAAATCAGCCCCAGCATTTT; CDR3: CASSGQVGNQPQHF
J: TRBJ2-1; V: TRBV27; D: TRBD2; DNA: TGTGCCAGCAGTTCCCTCCTTTTCAGCGGGAGGGCCAGTGAGCAGTTCTTC; CDR3: CASSSLLFSGRASEQFF
J: TRBJ1-3; V: TRBV7-3; D: TRBD1; DNA: TGTGCCAGCAGCCCCCTCCCGGGACAGGGGATCAGAGATTTT; CDR3: CASSPLPGQGIRDF
J: TRBJ2-7; V: TRBV5-1; D: TRBD2; DNA: TGCGCCAGCAGCTTGGTGAGCGGGAGGATAGACGAGCAGTACTTC; CDR3: CASSLVSGRIDEQYF
J: TRBJ2-1; V: TRBV21-1; D: NA; DNA: TGTGCCTCTGGTGAGCGGGACATTTACAATGAGCAGTTCTTC; CDR3: CASGERDIYNEQFF
J: TRBJ2-5; V: TRBV5-1; D: TRBD2; DNA: TGCGCCAGCAGCTTGGGGGGGACTAGCGGGAAGGAGGAGACCCAGTACTTC; CDR3: CASSLGGTSGKEETQYF
J: TRBJ2-7; V: TRBV10-3; D: TRBD1; DNA: TGTGCCATCAGTCGGACAGGTTCCACCTACGAGCAGTACTTC; CDR3: CAISRTGSTYEQYF
J: TRBJ1-2; V: TRBV28; D: TRBD1; DNA: TGTGCCAGCAGTCCCGCCCCGGGACAGGTAATCGGTGGCTACACCTTC; CDR3: CASSPAPGQVIGGYTF
J: TRBJ2-2; V: TRBV19; D: TRBD2; DNA: TGTGCCAGTAGGATGGGCGGGAGCGGGGAGCTGTTTTTT; CDR3: CASRMGGSGELFF
J: TRBJ2-1; V: TRBV2; D: NA; DNA: TGTGCCAGAGGTGGGCGGGTTAACAATGAGCAGTTCTTC; CDR3: CARGGRVNNEQFF
J: TRBJ2-2; V: TRBV7-2; D: TRBD2; DNA: TGTGCCAGCAGCTACCGAGCGGGACTTTTGAACACCGGGGAGCTGTTTTTT; CDR3: CASSYRAGLLNTGELFF
J: TRBJ2-3; V: TRBV6-6; D: NA; DNA: TGTGCCAGCAGGCGGGACTCCACAGATACGCAGTATTTT; CDR3: CASRRDSTDTQYF
J: TRBJ2-1; V: TRBV5-4; D: TRBD2; DNA: TGTGCCAGCAGCCCGGGACTAGCGGGGGCCTACAATGAGCAGTTCTTC; CDR3: CASSPGLAGAYNEQFF
J: TRBJ2-3; V: TRBV6-6; D: NA; DNA: TGTGCCAGCAGTTTCTCAGGGGTTACGCAGTATTTT; CDR3: CASSFSGVTQYF
J: TRBJ2-3; V: TRBV10-3; D: NA; DNA: TGTGCCATGAGGCGGGCGACCACAGATACGCAGTATTTT; CDR3: CAMRRATTDTQYF
J: TRBJ2-1; V: TRBV14; D: NA; DNA: TGTGCCAGCAGCCAAGATCTTCCCCCCAGTGAGCAGTTCTTC; CDR3: CASSQDLPPSEQFF
J: TRBJ2-1; V: TRBV5-8; D: TRBD2; DNA: TGTGCCAGCAGCTTGGCCGCGGGACTACTATACAATGAGCAGTTCTTC; CDR3: CASSLAAGLLYNEQFF
J: TRBJ2-1; V: TRBV19; D: NA; DNA: TGTGCCAGTAGTTCGTCGATTAGCAGTGAGCAGTTCTTC; CDR3: CASSSSISSEQFF
J: TRBJ2-5; V: TRBV11-2; D: NA; DNA: TGTGCCAGCAGCTTAGGGCAGCAAGAGACCCAGTACTTC; CDR3: CASSLGQQETQYF
J: TRBJ2-2; V: TRBV6-5; D: TRBD2; DNA: TGTGCCAGCAGTTCCTATTCGGGAGGGTGGGCCGGGGAGCTGTTTTTT; CDR3: CASSSYSGGWAGELFF
J: TRBJ1-2; V: TRBV5-4; D: NA; DNA: TGTGCCAGCAGCTCGGGCCGGGGAGTCGGTGACTATGGCTACACCTTC; CDR3: CASSSGRGVGDYGYTF
J: TRBJ2-3; V: TRBV11-3; D: NA; DNA: TGTGCCAGCAGCTTAGAGGCCCGCACAGATACGCAGTATTTT; CDR3: CASSLEARTDTQYF
J: TRBJ2-1; V: TRBV27; D: NA; DNA: TGTGCCAGCAGTTGGGACATCAGGAAAGGATCCTACAATGAGCAGTTCTTC; CDR3: CASSWDIRKGSYNEQFF
J: TRBJ2-1; V: TRBV7-8; D: NA; DNA: TGTGCCAGCAGCCAGGGGACTGAGCAGTTCTTC; CDR3: CASSQGTEQFF
J: TRBJ2-3; V: TRBV19; D: NA; DNA: TGTGCCAGTAGTATAGTTACAGGGCGGGCGGATACGCAGTATTTT; CDR3: CASSIVTGRADTQYF
J: TRBJ1-2; V: TRBV19; D: NA; DNA: TGTGCCAGTCAAAAAGCGGAGAGCTACACCTTC; CDR3: CASQKAESYTF
J: TRBJ2-1; V: TRBV30; D: NA; DNA: TGTGCCTGGAGTGTACTAGTCAGTGAGCAGTTCTTC; CDR3: CAWSVLVSEQFF
J: TRBJ2-1; V: TRBV5-1; D: TRBD2; DNA: TGCGCCAGCAGCCCGTTAGCGGGAGGTAACAATGAGCAGTTCTTC; CDR3: CASSPLAGGNNEQFF
J: TRBJ1-1; V: TRBV29-1; D: NA; DNA: TGCAGCGTTGAAGGGACAGAGAGAATGAACACTGAAGCTTTCTTT; CDR3: CSVEGTERMNTEAFF
J: TRBJ2-2; V: TRBV15; D: NA; DNA: TGTGCCACCAGCATTTTAGACAGTAATAAACACACCGGGGAGCTGTTTTTT; CDR3: CATSILDSNKHTGELFF
J: TRBJ2-7; V: TRBV5-6; D: NA; DNA: TGTGCCAGCAGCTTGTTGGACAGTTACTCCTACGAGCAGTACTTC; CDR3: CASSLLDSYSYEQYF
J: TRBJ2-1; V: TRBV2; D: TRBD1; DNA: TGTGCCAGCAGTGACGTTAGGCAGGGGGCGGCCAATGAGCAGTTCTTC; CDR3: CASSDVRQGAANEQFF
J: TRBJ1-1; V: TRBV6-5; D: NA; DNA: TGTGCCAGCAGTTACAGCGGGGATCCTTTTGAAGCTTTCTTT; CDR3: CASSYSGDPFEAFF
J: TRBJ2-3; V: TRBV30; D: TRBD2; DNA: TGTGCCCGGTGGACGGGGGGGGATACGCAGTATTTT; CDR3: CARWTGGDTQYF
J: TRBJ2-7; V: TRBV11-2; D: NA; DNA: TGTGCCAGCAGCTTTCGGCGGACCTACGAGCAGTACTTC; CDR3: CASSFRRTYEQYF
J: TRBJ1-2; V: TRBV6-5; D: NA; DNA: TGTGCGACGGGGGGGGGATCAGGAGGTAACTATGGCTACACCTTC; CDR3: CATGGGSGGNYGYTF
J: TRBJ2-5; V: TRBV5-1; D: NA; DNA: TGCGCCAGCAGCTTGGCGCTCGGGGAGACCCAGTACTTC; CDR3: CASSLALGETQYF
J: TRBJ2-3; V: TRBV7-2; D: TRBD2; DNA: TGTGCCAGCAGCGATAACCCGCAAGCGGGAGGAGAAGCAGATACGCAGTATTTT; CDR3: CASSDNPQAGGEADTQYF
J: TRBJ1-6; V: TRBV6-5; D: NA; DNA: TGTGCCAGCAGTTACGAGTATAATTCACCCCTCCACTTT; CDR3: CASSYEYNSPLHF
J: TRBJ1-4; V: TRBV7-9; D: NA; DNA: TGTGCCAGCCAAGGAACAGGAGCCAATGAAAAACTGTTTTTT; CDR3: CASQGTGANEKLFF
J: TRBJ2-1; V: TRBV19; D: NA; DNA: TGTGCCAGTAGTATAGGCTGGGGAGGTGAGCAGTTCTTC; CDR3: CASSIGWGGEQFF
J: TRBJ2-7; V: TRBV5-8; D: NA; DNA: TGTGCCAGCAGGAGCAGGGTCTCCTACGAGCAGTACTTC; CDR3: CASRSRVSYEQYF
J: TRBJ2-5; V: TRBV5-1; D: NA; DNA: TGCGCCAGCAGCTCTAGCCTAGCGACCCAAGAGACCCAGTACTTC; CDR3: CASSSSLATQETQYF
J: TRBJ1-2; V: TRBV29-1; D: NA; DNA: TGCAGCGGCTCGGGGGGGGGCTCGCAAGGCTACACCTTC; CDR3: CSGSGGGSQGYTF
J: TRBJ1-1; V: TRBV6-6; D: NA; DNA: TGTGCCAGCAGCCCGAATGGAGTGGGCACTGAAGCTTTCTTT; CDR3: CASSPNGVGTEAFF
J: TRBJ2-3; V: TRBV9; D: NA; DNA: TGTGCCAGCAGCGGATACCATGGGCCCGGGGGAGATACGCAGTATTTT; CDR3: CASSGYHGPGGDTQYF
J: TRBJ1-1; V: TRBV7-9; D: TRBD1; DNA: TGTGCCAGCAGCTTACAGGGGGGAGCTTTCTTT; CDR3: CASSLQGGAFF
J: TRBJ1-5; V: TRBV29-1; D: NA; DNA: TGCAGCGTGCTAATAGGGGCCAATCAGCCCCAGCATTTT; CDR3: CSVLIGANQPQHF
J: TRBJ1-2; V: TRBV7-9; D: NA; DNA: TGTGCCAGCAGCTTAACGAGGGATCCTAACTATGGCTACACCTTC; CDR3: CASSLTRDPNYGYTF